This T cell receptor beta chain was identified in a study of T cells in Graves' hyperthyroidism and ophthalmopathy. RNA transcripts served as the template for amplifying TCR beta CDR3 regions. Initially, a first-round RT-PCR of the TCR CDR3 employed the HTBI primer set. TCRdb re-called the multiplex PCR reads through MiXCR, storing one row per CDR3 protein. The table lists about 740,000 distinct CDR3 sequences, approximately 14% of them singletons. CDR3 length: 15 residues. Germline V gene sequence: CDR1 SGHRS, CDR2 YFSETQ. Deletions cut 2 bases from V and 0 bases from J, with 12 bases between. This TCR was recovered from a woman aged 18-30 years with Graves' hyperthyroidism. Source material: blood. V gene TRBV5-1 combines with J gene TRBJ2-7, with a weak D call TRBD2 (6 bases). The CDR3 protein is CASSFQPTSSYEQYF. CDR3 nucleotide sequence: TGCGCCAGCAGCTTCCAGCCGACTAGCTCCTACGAGCAGTACTTC.